Shown below are 3 T cell receptor beta chains from a single sample sequenced in a study of control samples from healthy donors and cancer patients. The table came from immunoSEQ multiplex PCR; TCRdb's copy has only in-frame clones and leaves some out. The table records about 120,000 clones, roughly nine tenths of them present only once. Sequencing was done on a sample of blood. Receptors originate from a man aged 45-65 years in good health.

There are a few counts of this clone. This chain links TRBV12-5 with TRBJ2-2, with 8 bases identical to TRBD2. The CDR3 spans 18 residues. Trimming cost V 6 bases and J 11 bases; bases outside gene matches: 23. Germline-derived CDR1 and CDR2 are LGHNT and FRNRAP. In nucleotides, the CDR3 is TGTGCTAGTGGCTCCCAGTACCCGGGACTAGACCATGTCGGAGAGCTGTTTTTT. Translation gives CASGSQYPGLDHVGELFF.

The chain couples TRBV18 to TRBJ2-5; maybe TRBD1 (7 bases). Germline lookup yields CDR1 KGHSH and CDR2 LQKENI. Trimming removed 3 bases at V and 4 bases at J, with 21 bases between. This CDR3 has 17 amino acids. The CDR3 DNA reads as TGTGCCAGCTCACCTCCCAATCGACAGGGAGGACGAGAGACCCAGTACTTC. Translation gives CASSPPNRQGGRETQYF.

The V and J genes are TRBV9 and TRBJ2-5; D is undetermined. Germline V gene data show CDR1 as SGDLS and CDR2 as YYNGEE. CDR3 length equals 13 residues. V lost 3 bases and J lost 4, with 10 bases in between. The CDR3 sequence: CASSEGMGETQYF. CDR3 bases: TGTGCCAGCAGCGAGGGAATGGGAGAGACCCAGTACTTC.